This TCR beta chain came from a study of blood T cell repertoires in COVID-19. Sequencing used immunoSEQ multiplex PCR; TCRdb keeps in-frame clones, though not all of them. The sample lists fewer than 80,000 clones, around nine tenths occurring once. CDR3 size: 16 residues. Germline CDR1 MNHEY, CDR2 SVGEGT. V was cut by 7 bases and J by 1 base, with 14 bases left in between. The clonotype comes from a man between 65 and 85 years old with acute or convalescent COVID-19. Sample: peripheral blood. The genes are TRBV6-2 or TRBV6-3 and TRBJ2-6; a weak D match, TRBD2 (5 bases). The CDR3, as DNA: TGTGCCAGCACCCCGCCCGGGGTTTCTGGGGCCAACGTCCTGACTTTC. It is translated as CASTPPGVSGANVLTF.